This T cell receptor beta chain was identified during a study of blood T cell repertoires in COVID-19. About the research overall: Collection of acute and convalescent COVID-19 samples took place in the United States, Italy and Spain. Sample material is recorded as cDNA or gDNA derived from T cells, B-cell-depleted T cells, or PBMCs.

As originally analysed: Scientists estimated how many nucleated cells there were by amplifying reference gene primers. The protocol was immunoSEQ multiplex PCR, while the TCRdb copy is restricted to in-frame clones and leaves out a portion. Clone size and V and J calls were adopted from that table, with D and trimming inferred from the DNA. This table holds around 250,000 clones, roughly 87% found once. Trimming took 1 base from V and 7 from J; bases not matched to a gene: 9. Germline assignment: CDR1 SGHTA and CDR2 FQGNSA. The CDR3 runs 15 residues. This TCR derives from a human donor in a cohort sampled during active COVID-19. The V and J genes are TRBV7-2 and TRBJ1-1; 7 bases agree with TRBD1. Source material: peripheral blood. The chain's CDR3 is CASSLGTGAYGEAFF. Written as DNA, the CDR3 is TGTGCCAGCAGCTTAGGAACAGGGGCTTACGGTGAAGCTTTCTTT.